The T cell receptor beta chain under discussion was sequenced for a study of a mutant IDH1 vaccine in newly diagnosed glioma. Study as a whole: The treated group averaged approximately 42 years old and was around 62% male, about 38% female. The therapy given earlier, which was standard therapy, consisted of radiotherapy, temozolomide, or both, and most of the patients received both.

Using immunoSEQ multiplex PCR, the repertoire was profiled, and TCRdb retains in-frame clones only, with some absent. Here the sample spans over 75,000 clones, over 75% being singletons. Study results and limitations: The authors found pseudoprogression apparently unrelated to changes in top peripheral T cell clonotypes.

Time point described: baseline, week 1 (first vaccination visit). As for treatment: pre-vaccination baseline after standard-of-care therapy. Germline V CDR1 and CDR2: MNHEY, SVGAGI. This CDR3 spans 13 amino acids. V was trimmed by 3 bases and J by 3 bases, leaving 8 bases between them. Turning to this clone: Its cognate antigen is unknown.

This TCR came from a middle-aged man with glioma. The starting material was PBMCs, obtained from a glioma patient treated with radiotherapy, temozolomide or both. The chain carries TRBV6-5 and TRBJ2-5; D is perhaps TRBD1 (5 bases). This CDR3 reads CASSYWGKETQYF. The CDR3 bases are TGTGCCAGCAGTTATTGGGGCAAAGAGACCCAGTACTTC.